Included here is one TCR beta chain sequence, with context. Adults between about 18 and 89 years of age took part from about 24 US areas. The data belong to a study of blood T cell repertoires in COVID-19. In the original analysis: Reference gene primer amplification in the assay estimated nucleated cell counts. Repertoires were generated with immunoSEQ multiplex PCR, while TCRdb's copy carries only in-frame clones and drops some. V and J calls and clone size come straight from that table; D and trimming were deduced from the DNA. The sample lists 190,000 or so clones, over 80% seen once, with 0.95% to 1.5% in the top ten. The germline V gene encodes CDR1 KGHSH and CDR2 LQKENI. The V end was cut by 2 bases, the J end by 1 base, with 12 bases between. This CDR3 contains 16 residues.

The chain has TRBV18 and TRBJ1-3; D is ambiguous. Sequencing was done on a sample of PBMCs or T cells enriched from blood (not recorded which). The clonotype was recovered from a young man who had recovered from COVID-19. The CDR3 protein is CASSPAAAASGNTIYF. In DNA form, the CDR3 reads TGTGCCAGCTCACCAGCGGCAGCAGCATCTGGAAACACCATATATTTT. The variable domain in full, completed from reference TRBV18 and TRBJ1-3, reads NAGVMQNPRHLVRRRGQEARLRCSPMKGHSHVYWYRQLPEEGLKFMVYLQKENIIDESGMPKERFSAEFPKEGPSILRIQQVVRGDSAAYFCASSPAAAASGNTIYFGEGSWLTVV.